Presented here are 19 T cell receptor beta chains from one specimen sequenced in a study of siplizumab effects on memory and regulatory T cells. Profiled with immunoSEQ multiplex PCR; TCRdb holds only in-frame clones, not every one. Of roughly 100,000 clones listed, about 93% are singletons. Sequencing input: CD4+ T cells sorted from blood. These receptors were obtained from a human donor in good health.

The chain carries TRBV19 and TRBJ1-2; perhaps TRBD1 as D (5 bases). Trimming took off 4 bases at V and 2 bases at J, with 23 bases between the two ends. Germline V gene sequence: CDR1 LNHDA, CDR2 SQIVND (reference sequence). This CDR3 spans 18 amino acids. As DNA, the CDR3 is TGTGCCAGTAGTAGGTTCTCGATCAGGGTCCAGAGGAACTATGGCTACACCTTC. It yields the protein CASSRFSIRVQRNYGYTF.

This clone appeared a few times. The chain has TRBV29-1 and TRBJ1-1, with 7 bases identical to TRBD1. V trimming: 4 bases; J trimming: 1 base; junction bases outside the gene matches: 6. From germline, CDR1 is SQVTM and CDR2 ANQGSEA. CDR3 length equals 14 residues. The CDR3 DNA reads as TGCAGCGTTGGGGACGGGACAGCGAACACTGAAGCTTTCTTT. Its translation is CSVGDGTANTEAFF.

This chain joins TRBV5-1 and TRBJ2-5; 12 positions agree with TRBD1. Trimming at V came to 4 bases and at J to 4 bases, leaving 11 bases not matched to a gene. The CDR3 runs to 17 residues. Germline values: CDR1 SGHRS, CDR2 YFSETQ. The CDR3 DNA reads TGCGCCAGCAGCGCTACCCCCGGGACAGGGGGCGGAGAGACCCAGTACTTC. It codes for CASSATPGTGGGETQYF.

V and J are TRBV2 and TRBJ1-5, with 9 bases lining up with TRBD1. Germline V CDR1 and CDR2: SNHLY, FYNNEI. This CDR3 region has 13 residues. The ends lost 6 bases at V and 4 bases at J; junction bases unmatched: 1. The CDR3 loop is CASRGTGNQPQHF. CDR3 nucleotides: TGTGCCAGCAGGGGGACAGGGAATCAGCCCCAGCATTTT.

In the case of this clone: One end of the junction fails to match germline, which may point to a read error. The chain recombines TRBV7-7 with TRBJ1-5; D is unclear. The CDR3 loop spans 13 amino acids. Germline lookup yields CDR1 SSHAT and CDR2 FNYEAQ (reference sequence). CDR3 protein: CASSLGPRQPQHF. In DNA form, the CDR3 reads TGTGCTAGCAGCTTAGGACCACGGCAGCCCCAGCATTTT.

The CDR3 reads CASRVYNEQFF. In nucleotides, the CDR3 is TGTGCCAGCAGGGTCTACAATGAGCAGTTCTTC. The chain couples TRBV6-6 to TRBJ2-1; D gene ambiguous. The CDR3 sequence is 11 residues long. Trimming took 6 bases from V and 3 from J, leaving 3 bases between them. Per the germline V gene, CDR1 is MNHNY and CDR2 is SVGAGI (reference sequence).

This clone was seen a single time. The chain couples TRBV2 to TRBJ1-5, with TRBD1 identical over 8 bases. J gave up 1 base and V 6 bases, and 14 bases lay outside the gene matches. CDR3 size: 18 residues. Germline loops: CDR1 SNHLY, CDR2 FYNNEI. The CDR3 nucleotides read TGTGCCAGCAGGCCGCTGGCTCAGGGGGCACCGAGCAATCAGCCCCAGCATTTT. Protein sequence: CASRPLAQGAPSNQPQHF.

CDR3 coding DNA: TGTGCCAGCAGTTCCCAGGGGGGTTCCTACGAGCAGTACTTC. Translation: CASSSQGGSYEQYF. The chain carries TRBV2 and TRBJ2-7; tentative D call: TRBD1 (7 bases). V lost 5 bases and J 1 base, leaving 12 bases between the germline ends. The CDR3 is 14 residues long. Germline V gene sequence: CDR1 SNHLY, CDR2 FYNNEI.

This rearrangement joins TRBV9 to TRBJ2-5; no definite D call. Germline lookup yields CDR1 SGDLS and CDR2 YYNGEE. With 4 bases removed from V and 5 bases from J, the gap between germline ends came to 15 bases. The CDR3 totals 14 residues. This chain's CDR3 is CASSPRTHGETQYF. DNA for the CDR3: TGTGCCAGCAGCCCTCGAACGCACGGGGAGACCCAGTACTTC.

This chain joins TRBV19 and TRBJ2-6, with 7 bases that match TRBD1. The V gene end was trimmed by 4 bases and the J gene end by 3 bases; junction bases not matched to a gene: 9. CDR1 LNHDA and CDR2 SQIVND come from the germline V gene (reference sequence). There are 17 residues in the CDR3. The CDR3 DNA reads as TGTGCCAGTAGTAGAGCCTTAGACAGGGTTGGGGCCAACGTCCTGACTTTC. Protein: CASSRALDRVGANVLTF.

The V call is TRBV11-3, the J call TRBJ2-1; no clear D. Between the trimmed V and J ends, which lost 0 bases and 10 bases, there was a span of 10 bases. Germline V CDR1 and CDR2: SGHNT, YENEEA. This CDR3 region has 13 residues. The CDR3 DNA reads TGTGCCAGCAGCTTAGACCCGGTCGGGGAGCAGTTCTTC. Protein product: CASSLDPVGEQFF.

The V gene is TRBV12-5, the J gene TRBJ2-1, with D possibly being TRBD2 (6 bases). Germline V gene lookup returns CDR1 LGHNT and CDR2 FRNRAP. The CDR3 sequence is 14 residues long. V was shortened by 3 bases and J by 9 bases, with 15 bases between the two germline ends. This CDR3 is CASGLEGLSGEQFF. As DNA, the CDR3 is TGTGCTAGTGGTTTAGAGGGACTTAGTGGTGAGCAGTTCTTC.

The chain uses TRBV30 and TRBJ2-7; D may correspond to TRBD1 or TRBD2 (6 bases each). Trimming took off 0 bases at V and 0 bases at J, with 9 bases between the two ends. In germline, CDR1 is GTSNPN, CDR2 SVGIG (reference sequence). This CDR3 has 14 residues. The chain's CDR3 is CAWSVGGNSYEQYF. The CDR3 bases are TGTGCCTGGAGTGTAGGGGGGAACTCCTACGAGCAGTACTTC.

The V gene is TRBV7-8, the J gene TRBJ1-2; no definite D call. The V end was cut by 1 base, the J end by 4 bases, with 10 bases between. The CDR3 is 14 amino acids. Germline CDR1 reads SGHVS; CDR2 reads FQNEAQ. CDR3: CASSLERKAYGYTF. CDR3 DNA: TGTGCCAGCAGCTTAGAAAGAAAGGCCTATGGCTACACCTTC.

The J gene is TRBJ2-1, the V gene TRBV10-3; D unclear. The V gene's germline CDR1 is ENHRY and CDR2 SYGVKD. CDR3 size: 11 residues. Trimming removed 3 bases at V and 9 bases at J, with 6 bases between. Written as DNA, the CDR3 is TGTGCCATCAGTGACGTTCTTGAGCAGTTCTTC. Translating it yields CAISDVLEQFF.

The chain is built from TRBV10-3 and TRBJ1-1, with TRBD1 as a possible D gene (6 bases). Trimming cost V 5 bases and J 0 bases, with 10 bases left between them. The CDR3 extends over 14 amino acids. Germline V CDR1 and CDR2: ENHRY, SYGVKD. The CDR3 region is CAISSDRLNTEAFF. The DNA of the CDR3 is TGTGCCATCAGTTCGGACAGATTGAACACTGAAGCTTTCTTT.

This clone was seen once. DNA of the CDR3: TGCGCCAGCAGCTTAGGGACAGGAGGCGAGCAGTACTTC. Protein: CASSLGTGGEQYF. The chain links TRBV5-1 to TRBJ2-7; 8 bases match TRBD1. Germline trimming cut 2 bases from V and 6 bases from J; bases unmatched to any gene: 4. Per germline, CDR1 SGHRS and CDR2 YFSETQ. This CDR3 has 13 amino acids.

The V gene is TRBV5-4, the J gene TRBJ2-3; tentative D call: TRBD1 (5 bases). This CDR3 has 16 residues. V shed 0 bases and J shed 0 bases, with 11 bases lying between them. Germline V lookup: CDR1 SGHNT, CDR2 YYREEE (reference sequence). CDR3 DNA sequence: TGTGCCAGCAGCTTGGTAGTAGGGGCTAGCACAGATACGCAGTATTTT. This codes for CASSLVVGASTDTQYF.

The chain carries TRBV18 and TRBJ2-7, with D possibly being TRBD1 (5 bases). There are 16 residues in the CDR3. Germline V gene data show CDR1 as KGHSH and CDR2 as LQKENI. With 1 base removed from V and 3 bases from J, the gap between germline ends came to 16 bases. The CDR3 nucleotides are TGTGCCAGCTCACCACAGGCGACAGCTCTAGTCTACGAGCAGTACTTC. It yields the protein CASSPQATALVYEQYF.